A selection of T cell receptor beta chains follows, all from one sample in a study of blood T cell repertoires in COVID-19. Using immunoSEQ multiplex PCR, the repertoire was profiled, and TCRdb retains in-frame clones only, with some absent. Among approximately 300,000 clones, 85% to 90% were seen once, and the ten largest hold approximately 10%. The sample was peripheral blood. The receptor set was obtained from a woman aged 25 to 39 with COVID-19, enrolled during active disease. CDR3s include the opening cysteine and the closing phenylalanine or tryptophan. D genes are given only for firm matches. Only part of the rows carry a size: once, few, many, or a class if the clone is expanded.

cdr3_aa: CAIPGQAGELFF
cdr3_nt: TGTGCCATCCCCGGCCAGGCCGGGGAGCTGTTTTTT
clone_size: few
v_call: TRBV28
d_call: -
j_call: TRBJ2-2

cdr3_aa: CASSFGTTVEQFF
cdr3_nt: TGTGCCAGCAGCTTCGGGACAACTGTTGAGCAGTTCTTC
clone_size: -
v_call: TRBV7-2
d_call: -
j_call: TRBJ2-1

cdr3_aa: CASSLANLNEQFF
cdr3_nt: TGTGCCAGCAGTTTGGCCAATCTCAATGAGCAGTTCTTC
clone_size: -
v_call: TRBV27
d_call: -
j_call: TRBJ2-1

cdr3_aa: CAWRGTGVSPLHF
cdr3_nt: TGTGCCTGGAGAGGGACAGGAGTTTCACCCCTCCACTTT
clone_size: -
v_call: TRBV30
d_call: TRBD1
j_call: TRBJ1-6

cdr3_aa: CASSPGGALNTEAFF
cdr3_nt: TGTGCCAGCTCACCAGGAGGGGCACTGAACACTGAAGCTTTCTTT
clone_size: -
v_call: TRBV18
d_call: -
j_call: TRBJ1-1

cdr3_aa: CASSQVRGGETQYF
cdr3_nt: TGCGCCAGCAGCCAAGTACGGGGTGGAGAGACCCAGTACTTC
clone_size: -
v_call: TRBV4-1
d_call: -
j_call: TRBJ2-5

cdr3_aa: CASSLTGGDTEAFF
cdr3_nt: TGTGCCAGCAGCCTAACAGGGGGTGACACTGAAGCTTTCTTT
clone_size: -
v_call: TRBV11-2
d_call: TRBD1
j_call: TRBJ1-1

cdr3_aa: CASSPDRSAGEKLFF
cdr3_nt: TGTGCCAGCAGCCCGGACAGGTCGGCGGGCGAAAAACTGTTTTTT
clone_size: -
v_call: TRBV6-5
d_call: TRBD1
j_call: TRBJ1-4

cdr3_aa: CASLRGPYGYTF
cdr3_nt: TGTGCCAGCCTACGGGGTCCCTATGGCTACACCTTC
clone_size: -
v_call: TRBV21-1
d_call: -
j_call: TRBJ1-2

cdr3_aa: CASSYASGTFSYEQYF
cdr3_nt: TGCGCCAGCAGCTACGCGAGCGGGACATTTTCCTACGAGCAGTACTTC
clone_size: once
v_call: TRBV5-1
d_call: -
j_call: TRBJ2-7

cdr3_aa: CASSYSVGFSGELFF
cdr3_nt: TGTGCCAGCAGTTACTCAGTGGGCTTCAGCGGGGAGCTGTTTTTT
clone_size: -
v_call: TRBV6-5
d_call: -
j_call: TRBJ2-2

cdr3_aa: CASSIRNRGPTDTQYF
cdr3_nt: TGTGCCAGTAGTATAAGGAACAGGGGCCCCACAGATACGCAGTATTTT
clone_size: -
v_call: TRBV19
d_call: TRBD1
j_call: TRBJ2-3

cdr3_aa: CASSYGLQGTGNTIYF
cdr3_nt: TGTGCCAGCAGTTACGGGCTTCAGGGAACTGGAAACACCATATATTTT
clone_size: -
v_call: TRBV6-2/TRBV6-3
d_call: -
j_call: TRBJ1-3

cdr3_aa: CASRFLAGSGELFF
cdr3_nt: TGTGCCAGCAGGTTCCTGGCAGGCTCCGGGGAGCTGTTTTTT
clone_size: -
v_call: TRBV27
d_call: -
j_call: TRBJ2-2

cdr3_aa: CAGNPGLAATGELFF
cdr3_nt: TGTGCCGGGAATCCGGGACTAGCGGCCACCGGGGAGCTGTTTTTT
clone_size: few
v_call: TRBV30
d_call: TRBD2
j_call: TRBJ2-2

cdr3_aa: CAISGATSGSYEQFF
cdr3_nt: TGTGCCATCAGTGGGGCGACTAGCGGGAGCTATGAGCAGTTCTTC
clone_size: -
v_call: TRBV10-3
d_call: TRBD2
j_call: TRBJ2-1

cdr3_aa: CASSPTQVNSPLHF
cdr3_nt: TGTGCCAGCAGTCCCACACAGGTTAATTCACCCCTCCACTTT
clone_size: -
v_call: TRBV28
d_call: -
j_call: TRBJ1-6

cdr3_aa: CASKEETQYF
cdr3_nt: TGTGCCAGCAAAGAGGAGACCCAGTACTTC
clone_size: -
v_call: TRBV2
d_call: -
j_call: TRBJ2-5

cdr3_aa: CASSPAQGGTEAFF
cdr3_nt: TGTGCCAGCTCACCCGCCCAGGGGGGCACTGAAGCTTTCTTT
clone_size: -
v_call: TRBV18
d_call: TRBD1
j_call: TRBJ1-1

cdr3_aa: CASSLGQGSSGYTF
cdr3_nt: TGTGCCAGCAGCCTCGGACAGGGTTCCTCTGGCTACACCTTC
clone_size: -
v_call: TRBV6-6
d_call: TRBD1
j_call: TRBJ1-2

cdr3_aa: CSVHGTGINTDTQYF
cdr3_nt: TGCAGCGTCCACGGGACAGGGATAAACACAGATACGCAGTATTTT
clone_size: -
v_call: TRBV29-1
d_call: TRBD1
j_call: TRBJ2-3

cdr3_aa: CASSPRDRGTYNSPLHF
cdr3_nt: TGTGCCAGCAGTCCTCGGGACAGGGGGACCTATAATTCACCCCTCCACTTT
clone_size: -
v_call: TRBV25-1
d_call: TRBD1
j_call: TRBJ1-6

cdr3_aa: CASSVSRDRDTGELFF
cdr3_nt: TGTGCCAGCAGCGTTAGCCGGGACAGGGATACCGGGGAGCTGTTTTTT
clone_size: -
v_call: TRBV4-2
d_call: TRBD1
j_call: TRBJ2-2

cdr3_aa: CAWTWRGQGENEQYF
cdr3_nt: TGTGCCTGGACCTGGCGAGGACAGGGGGAAAACGAGCAGTACTTC
clone_size: -
v_call: TRBV30
d_call: TRBD1
j_call: TRBJ2-7

cdr3_aa: CASSVLRGNEQFF
cdr3_nt: TGCGCCAGCAGTGTCTTACGGGGTAATGAGCAGTTCTTC
clone_size: -
v_call: TRBV10-2
d_call: -
j_call: TRBJ2-1

cdr3_aa: CASTEGQGAWRPQHF
cdr3_nt: TGTGCCAGCACCGAGGGACAGGGGGCATGGCGTCCCCAGCATTTT
clone_size: -
v_call: TRBV2
d_call: TRBD1
j_call: TRBJ1-5

cdr3_aa: CASSLRGKETQYF
cdr3_nt: TGCGCCAGCAGTCTCAGGGGGAAGGAGACCCAGTACTTC
clone_size: -
v_call: TRBV10-2
d_call: TRBD1
j_call: TRBJ2-5

cdr3_aa: CASSQVQGGAEKLFF
cdr3_nt: TGCGCCAGCAGCCAAGTTCAGGGGGGTGCAGAAAAACTGTTTTTT
clone_size: -
v_call: TRBV4-1
d_call: TRBD1
j_call: TRBJ1-4

cdr3_aa: CASTSAGGETQYF
cdr3_nt: TGTGCCAGCACTTCCGCGGGTGGAGAGACCCAGTACTTC
clone_size: -
v_call: TRBV6-5
d_call: -
j_call: TRBJ2-5

cdr3_aa: CASSRSGAYEQYF
cdr3_nt: TGTGCCAGCAGCCGAAGCGGGGCCTACGAGCAGTACTTC
clone_size: once
v_call: TRBV6-5
d_call: TRBD2
j_call: TRBJ2-7

cdr3_aa: CATSRDRGSGANVLTF
cdr3_nt: TGTGCCACCAGCAGAGATCGGGGGTCTGGGGCCAACGTCCTGACTTTC
clone_size: -
v_call: TRBV15
d_call: -
j_call: TRBJ2-6

cdr3_aa: CASSKRPGETQYF
cdr3_nt: TGTGCCAGCAGCAAGCGACCGGGAGAGACCCAGTACTTC
clone_size: -
v_call: TRBV11-3
d_call: -
j_call: TRBJ2-5

cdr3_aa: CASKGAGNTIYF
cdr3_nt: TGTGCCAGCAAGGGGGCTGGAAACACCATATATTTT
clone_size: -
v_call: TRBV2
d_call: -
j_call: TRBJ1-3

cdr3_aa: CASSPPGGHGYTF
cdr3_nt: TGTGCCAGTAGTCCCCCAGGGGGGCATGGCTACACCTTC
clone_size: -
v_call: TRBV19
d_call: TRBD1
j_call: TRBJ1-2

cdr3_aa: CASSQDLIGINSVDREKLFF
cdr3_nt: TGCGCCAGCAGCCAAGATCTAATAGGGATTAATTCGGTCGACAGGGAAAAACTGTTTTTT
clone_size: -
v_call: TRBV4-3
d_call: -
j_call: TRBJ1-4

cdr3_aa: CASSREGRLPTEAFF
cdr3_nt: TGTGCCAGCAGCCGAGAGGGGAGGCTTCCCACTGAAGCTTTCTTT
clone_size: -
v_call: TRBV5-4
d_call: -
j_call: TRBJ1-1

cdr3_aa: CASSSSGQLYNEQFF
cdr3_nt: TGTGCCAGCAGTTCCTCGGGACAGCTTTACAATGAGCAGTTCTTC
clone_size: -
v_call: TRBV27
d_call: TRBD1
j_call: TRBJ2-1

cdr3_aa: CASSVDPTSGNWDTQYF
cdr3_nt: TGTGCCAGCAGCGTAGATCCGACTAGCGGGAATTGGGATACGCAGTATTTT
clone_size: -
v_call: TRBV9
d_call: TRBD2
j_call: TRBJ2-3

cdr3_aa: CASSAGLAGTTTYEQYF
cdr3_nt: TGTGCCAGCAGCGCCGGACTAGCGGGAACCACAACCTACGAGCAGTACTTC
clone_size: -
v_call: TRBV9
d_call: TRBD2
j_call: TRBJ2-7

cdr3_aa: CASRGTGGYEQYF
cdr3_nt: TGTGCCAGCAGGGGGACAGGGGGTTACGAGCAGTACTTC
clone_size: -
v_call: TRBV6-5
d_call: TRBD1
j_call: TRBJ2-7

cdr3_aa: CAEQGRGYGYTF
cdr3_nt: TGTGCCGAACAAGGACGGGGCTATGGCTACACCTTC
clone_size: few
v_call: TRBV30
d_call: -
j_call: TRBJ1-2

cdr3_aa: CASSLGDTHYTF
cdr3_nt: TGCGCCAGCAGCTTGGGGGACACCCACTACACCTTC
clone_size: -
v_call: TRBV5-1
d_call: -
j_call: TRBJ1-2

cdr3_aa: CAWSPWGPGANVLTF
cdr3_nt: TGTGCCTGGAGTCCATGGGGGCCTGGGGCCAACGTCCTGACTTTC
clone_size: -
v_call: TRBV30
d_call: -
j_call: TRBJ2-6

cdr3_aa: CASSPAEGFNTEAFF
cdr3_nt: TGTGCCAGCAGCCCGGCGGAGGGATTCAACACTGAAGCTTTCTTT
clone_size: -
v_call: TRBV6-5
d_call: -
j_call: TRBJ1-1

cdr3_aa: CASSEAGLGTYEQYF
cdr3_nt: TGTGCCAGCAGTGAAGCGGGGCTAGGGACTTACGAGCAGTACTTC
clone_size: -
v_call: TRBV6-1
d_call: -
j_call: TRBJ2-7

cdr3_aa: CASSLGSMNTEAFF
cdr3_nt: TGTGCCAGCAGTTTGGGCAGTATGAACACTGAAGCTTTCTTT
clone_size: -
v_call: TRBV28
d_call: -
j_call: TRBJ1-1

cdr3_aa: CASSASGDKNIQYF
cdr3_nt: TGTGCCAGCAGTGCATCGGGAGACAAAAACATTCAGTACTTC
clone_size: -
v_call: TRBV25-1
d_call: -
j_call: TRBJ2-4

cdr3_aa: CASSLWSGGISPLHF
cdr3_nt: TGTGCCAGCAGTTTATGGTCCGGCGGGATTTCACCCCTCCACTTT
clone_size: -
v_call: TRBV28
d_call: -
j_call: TRBJ1-6

cdr3_aa: CASSFRRTGRTGEQFF
cdr3_nt: TGTGCCAGCAGCTTTCGTCGGACAGGGAGAACAGGTGAGCAGTTCTTC
clone_size: -
v_call: TRBV11-1
d_call: TRBD1
j_call: TRBJ2-1